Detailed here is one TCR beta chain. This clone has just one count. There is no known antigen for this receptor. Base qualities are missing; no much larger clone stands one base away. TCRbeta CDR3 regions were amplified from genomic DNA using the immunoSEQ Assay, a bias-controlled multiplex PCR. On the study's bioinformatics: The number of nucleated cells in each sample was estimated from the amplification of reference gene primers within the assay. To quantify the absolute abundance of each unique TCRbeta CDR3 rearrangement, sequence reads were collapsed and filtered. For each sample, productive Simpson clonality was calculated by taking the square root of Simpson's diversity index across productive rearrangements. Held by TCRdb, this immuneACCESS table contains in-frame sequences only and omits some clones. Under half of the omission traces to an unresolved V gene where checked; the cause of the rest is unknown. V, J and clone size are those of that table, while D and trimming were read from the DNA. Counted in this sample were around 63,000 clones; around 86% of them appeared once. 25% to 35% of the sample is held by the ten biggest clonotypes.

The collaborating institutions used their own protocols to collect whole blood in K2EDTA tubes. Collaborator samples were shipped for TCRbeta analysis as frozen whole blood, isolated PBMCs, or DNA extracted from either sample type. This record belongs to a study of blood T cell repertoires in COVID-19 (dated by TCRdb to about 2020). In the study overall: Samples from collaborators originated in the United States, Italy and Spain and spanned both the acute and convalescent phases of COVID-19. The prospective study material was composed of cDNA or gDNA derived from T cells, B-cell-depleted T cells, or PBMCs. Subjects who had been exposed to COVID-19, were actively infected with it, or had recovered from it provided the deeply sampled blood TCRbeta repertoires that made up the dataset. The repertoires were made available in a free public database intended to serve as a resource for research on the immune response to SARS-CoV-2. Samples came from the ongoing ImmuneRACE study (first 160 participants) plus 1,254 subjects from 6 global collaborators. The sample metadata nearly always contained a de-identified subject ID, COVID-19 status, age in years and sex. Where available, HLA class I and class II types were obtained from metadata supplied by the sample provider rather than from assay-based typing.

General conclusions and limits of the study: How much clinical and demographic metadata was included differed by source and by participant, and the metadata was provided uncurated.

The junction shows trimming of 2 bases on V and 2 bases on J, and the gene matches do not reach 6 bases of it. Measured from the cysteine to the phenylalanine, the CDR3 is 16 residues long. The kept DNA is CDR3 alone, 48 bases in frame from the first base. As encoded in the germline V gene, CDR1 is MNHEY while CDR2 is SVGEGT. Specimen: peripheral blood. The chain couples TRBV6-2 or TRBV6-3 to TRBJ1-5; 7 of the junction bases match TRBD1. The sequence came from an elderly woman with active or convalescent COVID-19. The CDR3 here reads CASSYHIGQGNQPQHF. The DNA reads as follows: TGTGCCAGCAGTTACCACATCGGACAGGGCAATCAGCCCCAGCATTTT.